This T cell receptor beta chain was sequenced during a study of blood T cell repertoires in COVID-19. Germline-derived CDR1 and CDR2 are DFQATT and SNEGSKA (reference sequence). The ends were cut back, 4 bases at V and 9 bases at J, with 16 bases in the middle. The CDR3 covers 13 residues. Measured with immunoSEQ multiplex PCR; TCRdb has only the in-frame clones, and not every one. The profile covers approximately 290,000 clones, with 87% appearing a single time and roughly 2.3% taken by the ten largest. The receptor was isolated from a man younger than 35 with active or convalescent COVID-19. V usage is TRBV20-1 and J usage is TRBJ2-1; D may be TRBD2 (5 bases). Source material: peripheral blood. The CDR3 sequence is CSAIDHPEVEQFF. The CDR3 DNA follows: TGCAGTGCTATTGATCACCCGGAGGTTGAGCAGTTCTTC.